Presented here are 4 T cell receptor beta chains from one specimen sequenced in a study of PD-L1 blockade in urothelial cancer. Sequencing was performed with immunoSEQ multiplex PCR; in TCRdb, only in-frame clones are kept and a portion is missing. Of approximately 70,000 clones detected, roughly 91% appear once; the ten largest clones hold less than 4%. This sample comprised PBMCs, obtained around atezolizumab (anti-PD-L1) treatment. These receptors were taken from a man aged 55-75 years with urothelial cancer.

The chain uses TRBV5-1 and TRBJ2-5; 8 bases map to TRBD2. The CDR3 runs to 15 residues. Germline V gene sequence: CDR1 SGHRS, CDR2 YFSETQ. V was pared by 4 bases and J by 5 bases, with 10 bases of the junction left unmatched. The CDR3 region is CASSPRPGGSETQYF. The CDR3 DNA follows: TGCGCCAGCAGCCCTAGGCCGGGGGGGTCGGAGACCCAGTACTTC. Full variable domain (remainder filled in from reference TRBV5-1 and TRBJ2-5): KAGVTQTPRYLIKTRGQQVTLSCSPISGHRSVSWYQQTPGQGLQFLFEYFSETQRNKGNFPGRFSGRQFSNSRSEMNVSTLELGDSALYLCASSPRPGGSETQYFGPGTRLLVL.

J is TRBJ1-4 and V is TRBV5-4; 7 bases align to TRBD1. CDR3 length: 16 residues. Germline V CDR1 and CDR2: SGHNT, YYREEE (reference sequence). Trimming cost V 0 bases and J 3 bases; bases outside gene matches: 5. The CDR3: CASSLEGGLANEKLFF. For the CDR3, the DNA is TGTGCCAGCAGCTTGGAAGGGGGCTTGGCTAATGAAAAACTGTTTTTT. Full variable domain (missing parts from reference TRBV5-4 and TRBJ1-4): ETGVTQSPTHLIKTRGQQVTLRCSSQSGHNTVSWYQQALGQGPQFIFQYYREEENGRGNFPPRFSGLQFPNYSSELNVNALELDDSALYLCASSLEGGLANEKLFFGSGTQLSVL.

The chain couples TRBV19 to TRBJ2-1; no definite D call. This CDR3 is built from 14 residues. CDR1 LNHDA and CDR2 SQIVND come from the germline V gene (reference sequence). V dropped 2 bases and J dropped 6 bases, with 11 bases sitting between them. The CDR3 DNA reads TGTGCCAGTAGTATACAAGCAGGTCTCAATGAGCAGTTCTTC. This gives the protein CASSIQAGLNEQFF. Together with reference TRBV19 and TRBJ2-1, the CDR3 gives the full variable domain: DGGITQSPKYLFRKEGQNVTLSCEQNLNHDAMYWYRQDPGQGLRLIYYSQIVNDFQKGDIAEGYSVSREKKESFPLTVTSAQKNPTAFYLCASSIQAGLNEQFFGPGTRLTVL.

CDR3 sequence reads: CASSSPLGGHGYTF. The CDR3, as DNA: TGTGCCAGCAGTTCCCCCCTCGGGGGTCATGGCTACACCTTC. This chain joins TRBV6-6 and TRBJ1-2; D might be TRBD1 (5 bases). CDR3 size: 14 residues. Germline values: CDR1 MNHNY, CDR2 SVGAGI (reference sequence). V dropped 4 bases and J dropped 6 bases, with 15 bases sitting between them.